The clone carrying this T cell receptor beta chain has more than one count but fewer than ten. The data stem from a study of blood T cell repertoires in COVID-19. The Seattle patients, enrolled during active infection, were followed longitudinally. Original processing methods: Reference gene primer amplification gave nucleated cell count estimates. The repertoire was sequenced with immunoSEQ multiplex PCR; TCRdb's copy has only in-frame clones and lacks some. V and J calls and clone size come straight from that table; D and trimming were deduced from the DNA. Among 300,000 to 350,000 clones listed, approximately 90% were seen once. The specimen was peripheral blood. The clonotype comes from a man under 40 with COVID-19, enrolled during active disease.

The CDR3 is CASKLSRTVNTEAFF. The CDR3 nucleotides read TGTGCCAGCAAATTATCACGGACAGTGAACACTGAAGCTTTCTTT. The V and J genes are TRBV27 and TRBJ1-1; tentatively, D is TRBD1 (6 bases). The CDR3 totals 15 residues. The V end was cut by 7 bases, the J end by 0 bases, with 15 bases between. Germline V gives CDR1 MNHEY, CDR2 SMNVEV (reference sequence).